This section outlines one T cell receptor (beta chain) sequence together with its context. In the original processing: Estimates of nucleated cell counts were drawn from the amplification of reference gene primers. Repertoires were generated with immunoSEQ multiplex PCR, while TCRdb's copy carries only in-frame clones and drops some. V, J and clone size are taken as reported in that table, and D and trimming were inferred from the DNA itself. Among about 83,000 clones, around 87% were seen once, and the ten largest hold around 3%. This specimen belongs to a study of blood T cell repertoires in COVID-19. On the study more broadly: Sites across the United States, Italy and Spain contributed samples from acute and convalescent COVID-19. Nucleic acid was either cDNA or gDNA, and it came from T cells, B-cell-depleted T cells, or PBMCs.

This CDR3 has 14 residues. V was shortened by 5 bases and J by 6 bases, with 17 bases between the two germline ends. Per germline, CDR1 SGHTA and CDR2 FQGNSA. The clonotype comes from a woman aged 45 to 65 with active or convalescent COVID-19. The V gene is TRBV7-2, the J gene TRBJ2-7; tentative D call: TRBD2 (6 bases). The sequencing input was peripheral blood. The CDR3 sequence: CASSPRGLRIEQYF. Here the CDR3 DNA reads TGTGCCAGCAGCCCAAGGGGACTTAGGATCGAGCAGTACTTC. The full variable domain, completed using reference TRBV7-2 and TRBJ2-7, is GAGVSQSPSNKVTEKGKDVELRCDPISGHTALYWYRQSLGQGLEFLIYFQGNSAPDKSGLPSDRFSAERTGGSVSTLTIQRTQQEDSAVYLCASSPRGLRIEQYFGPGTRLTVT.